This TCR beta chain was sequenced for a study of T cell repertoires in cytomegalovirus infection. V lost 1 base, J lost 6 bases, and 7 bases lay in between. Per the germline V gene, CDR1 is DFQATT and CDR2 is SNEGSKA (reference sequence). The CDR3 consists of 12 residues. Comments on this clonotype: The antigen is undetermined.

A single record per CDR3 protein comes from TCRdb applying MiXCR to the reads. The repertoire holds more than 250,000 distinct CDR3 sequences, with around 25% as singletons. Sequencing was performed on cultured PBMCs, taken from culture after CMV antigen stimulation. This receptor was taken from a human donor in good health (CMV status not recorded). Some clones in this sample may be carry-over from other donors' samples. This sequence joins TRBV20-1 and TRBJ2-1, with D hard to call. DNA for the CDR3: TGCAGTGCTAGAGTCGGACCCAATGAGCAGTTCTTC. This gives the protein CSARVGPNEQFF.